This T cell receptor beta chain is drawn from a study of blood T cell repertoires in COVID-19. TCRdb's table, derived via immunoSEQ multiplex PCR, lists solely in-frame clones and lacks some. The table records 250,000 to 300,000 clones, approximately 86% of them present only once. Trimming took off 5 bases at V and 6 bases at J, with 16 bases between the two ends. The CDR3 loop spans 14 amino acids. Per germline, CDR1 SGHTA and CDR2 FQGNSA. The sequenced sample consisted of peripheral blood. This TCR was sampled from an older woman with COVID-19, enrolled during active disease. V is TRBV7-2 and J is TRBJ1-2; a weak D match, TRBD1 (5 bases). CDR3: CASSQAQGYDGYTF. The CDR3 DNA is TGTGCCAGCAGCCAAGCCCAGGGCTATGATGGCTACACCTTC.